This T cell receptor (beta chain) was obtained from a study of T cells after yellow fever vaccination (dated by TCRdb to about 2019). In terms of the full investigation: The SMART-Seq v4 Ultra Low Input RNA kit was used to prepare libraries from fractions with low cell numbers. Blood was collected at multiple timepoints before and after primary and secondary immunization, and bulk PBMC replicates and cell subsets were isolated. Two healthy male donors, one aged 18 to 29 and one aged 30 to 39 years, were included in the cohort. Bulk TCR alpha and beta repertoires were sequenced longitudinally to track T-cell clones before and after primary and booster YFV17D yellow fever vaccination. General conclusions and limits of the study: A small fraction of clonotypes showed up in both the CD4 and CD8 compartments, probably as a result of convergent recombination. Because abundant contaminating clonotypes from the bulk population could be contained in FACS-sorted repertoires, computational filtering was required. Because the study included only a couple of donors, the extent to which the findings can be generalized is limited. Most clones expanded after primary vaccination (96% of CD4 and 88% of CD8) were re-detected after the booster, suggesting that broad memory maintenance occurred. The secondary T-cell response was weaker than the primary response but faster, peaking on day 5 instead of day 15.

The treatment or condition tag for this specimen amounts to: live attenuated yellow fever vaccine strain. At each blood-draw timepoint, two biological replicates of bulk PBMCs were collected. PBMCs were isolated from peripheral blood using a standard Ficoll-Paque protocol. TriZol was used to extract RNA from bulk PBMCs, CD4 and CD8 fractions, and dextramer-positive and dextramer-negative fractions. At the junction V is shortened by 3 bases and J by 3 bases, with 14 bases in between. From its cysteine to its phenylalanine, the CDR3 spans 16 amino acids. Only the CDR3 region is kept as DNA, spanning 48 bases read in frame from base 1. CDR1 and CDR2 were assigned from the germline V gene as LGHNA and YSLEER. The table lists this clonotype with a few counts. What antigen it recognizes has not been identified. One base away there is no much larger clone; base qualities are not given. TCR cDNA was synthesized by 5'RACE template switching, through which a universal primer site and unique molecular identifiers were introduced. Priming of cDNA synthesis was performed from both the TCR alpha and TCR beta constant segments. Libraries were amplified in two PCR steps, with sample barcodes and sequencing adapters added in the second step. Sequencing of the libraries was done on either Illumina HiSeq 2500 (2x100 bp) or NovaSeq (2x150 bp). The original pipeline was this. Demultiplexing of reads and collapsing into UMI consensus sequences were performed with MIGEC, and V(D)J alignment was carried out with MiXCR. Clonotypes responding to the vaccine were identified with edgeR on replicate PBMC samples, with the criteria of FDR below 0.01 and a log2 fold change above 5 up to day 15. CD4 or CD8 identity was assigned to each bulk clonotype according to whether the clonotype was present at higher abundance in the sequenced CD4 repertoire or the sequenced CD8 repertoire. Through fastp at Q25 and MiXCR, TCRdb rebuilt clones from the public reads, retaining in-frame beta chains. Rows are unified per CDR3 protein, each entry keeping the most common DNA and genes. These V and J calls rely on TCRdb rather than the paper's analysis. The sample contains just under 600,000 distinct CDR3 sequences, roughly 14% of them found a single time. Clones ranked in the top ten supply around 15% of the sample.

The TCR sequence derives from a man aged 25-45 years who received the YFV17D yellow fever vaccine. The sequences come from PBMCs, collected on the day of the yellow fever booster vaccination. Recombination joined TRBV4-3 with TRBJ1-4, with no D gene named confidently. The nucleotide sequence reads TGCGCCAGCAGCCAGGCAACCGGGTCCCCTAATGAAAAACTGTTTTTT. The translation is CASSQATGSPNEKLFF.